This TCR beta chain was identified during a study of T cells after yellow fever vaccination. One entry per CDR3 protein results from TCRdb running MiXCR on the 5' RACE reads. This table has 70,000 or so distinct CDR3 sequences, 5.5% to 7.5% appearing once. This clonotype was seen at least ten times. This CDR3 has 14 amino acids. Germline lookup yields CDR1 KGHDR and CDR2 SFDVKD. The V end was cut by 10 bases, the J end by 2 bases, with 16 bases between. The clonotype originates from a man aged 18 to 29 who received the YFV17D yellow fever vaccine. This chain uses TRBV24-1 with TRBJ2-5; D is possibly TRBD1 (6 bases). This sample comprised CD4+ T cells sorted from PBMCs, obtained around 15 days after the first yellow fever vaccination. The CDR3 DNA reads TGTGCCACAGCCCCCGCGACAGGACAAGAGACCCAGTACTTC. Translated: CATAPATGQETQYF.